The T cell receptor (beta chain) described here comes from a study of Ad26.COV2.S vaccination and SARS-CoV-2 variants. Turning to the study itself: Ad26.COV2.S shots went into the muscle once or twice, 56 days apart.

This CDR3 is built from 18 residues. Germline V CDR1 and CDR2: LGHNA, YNFKEQ. Trimming cost V 5 bases and J 0 bases; bases outside gene matches: 7. Assay: immunoSEQ multiplex PCR; the TCRdb copy retains only in-frame clones and omits some. This table has approximately 340,000 clones, 80% to 90% appearing once. As to treatment: around 19 received Ad26.COV2.S at low or high dose, single or two shots; 5 received placebo; per-sample allocation not given. It was on day 63 after the first vaccine or placebo injection that samples were taken. The sequence came from a person aged 18-60 years who received the Ad26.COV2.S COVID-19 vaccine or a placebo. This chain links TRBV4-2 with TRBJ2-6; 10 bases line up with TRBD2. The source was peripheral blood, collected in a trial of Ad26.COV2.S vaccine versus placebo. CDR3 sequence (DNA): TGTGCCAGCAGCTTCCGACTAGCGGGTTTCTCTGGGGCCAACGTCCTGACTTTC. Protein: CASSFRLAGFSGANVLTF.